One and the same sample provided the 30 T cell receptor beta chains below, sequenced in a study of blood T cell repertoires in COVID-19. Repertoires were generated with immunoSEQ multiplex PCR, while TCRdb's copy carries only in-frame clones and drops some. This repertoire shows about 270,000 clones, 75% to 90% found once; its top ten account for 4.1%. The specimen was PBMCs or T cells enriched from blood (not recorded which). The receptors here all came from a woman aged 30 to 39 with acute COVID-19.

The chain carries TRBV11-2 and TRBJ1-4, with TRBD1 matching 8 bases. In germline, CDR1 is SGHAT, CDR2 FQNNGV. The V segment lost 0 bases and the J segment 8 bases; nucleotides outside the gene matches: 8. The CDR3 contains 16 residues. The CDR3 loop is CASSLDFGQGEEKLFF. The CDR3 DNA sequence: TGTGCCAGCAGCTTAGATTTTGGACAGGGAGAGGAAAAACTGTTTTTT.

The gene calls are TRBV5-4 and TRBJ1-2; no clear D gene. The germline gives CDR1 SGHNT, CDR2 YYREEE (reference sequence). The length of the CDR3 is 16 residues. V was pared by 4 bases and J by 4 bases, with 20 bases between. CDR3 amino acids: CASSPSLTTNFYGYTF. The CDR3, as DNA: TGTGCCAGCAGCCCCAGCTTGACAACCAACTTCTATGGCTACACCTTC.

Points on this clone: Sequence at one end of the junction differs from germline and may be a read error. As DNA, the CDR3 is TGTGCCAGCAGTTTAACGTTAAGGACAGGGGGATCCTATGGCTATACCTTC. This encodes CASSLTLRTGGSYGYTF. The rearrangement joins TRBV28 to TRBJ1-2, with 10 positions matching TRBD1. The V gene's germline CDR1 is MDHEN and CDR2 SYDVKM. The CDR3 is made up of 17 amino acids.

V and J are TRBV12-1 and TRBJ1-5; the table's D call TRBD1 went unverified against the DNA. TRBV12-1 is reported as a pseudogene. The CDR3 has 14 residues. CDR3 in amino acids: CASSPMNSGQPQHF. The CDR3 DNA reads as TGTGCCAGCAGCCCAATGAACAGTGGTCAGCCCCAGCATTTT.

The chain employs TRBV29-1 and TRBJ1-1, with D possibly matching TRBD1 (5 bases). Germline V gene sequence: CDR1 SQVTM, CDR2 ANQGSEA. CDR3 length: 15 amino acids. V lost 3 bases to trimming and J lost 4 bases, with 18 bases between them. The CDR3 here is CSVETPPGGSTEAFF. In DNA, the CDR3 is TGCAGCGTTGAGACCCCACCGGGGGGGAGCACTGAAGCTTTCTTT.

The V and J genes are TRBV4-3 and TRBJ2-3; D ambiguous. The length of the CDR3 is 16 residues. Deletions cut 0 bases from V and 6 bases from J, with 16 bases between. The germline gives CDR1 LGHNA, CDR2 YSLEER. CDR3 amino acids: CASSQEVPSVWDTQYF. The CDR3 DNA reads as TGCGCCAGCAGCCAAGAGGTCCCGTCGGTGTGGGATACGCAGTATTTT.

This chain joins TRBV10-3 and TRBJ2-1; D is ambiguous. V lost 1 base and J lost 5, with 9 bases in between. This CDR3 contains 14 residues. Germline CDR1 and CDR2: ENHRY and SYGVKD. The CDR3 is CAISEFTTNNEQFF. The CDR3 nucleotides read TGTGCCATCAGTGAGTTCACGACAAACAATGAGCAGTTCTTC.

The V call is TRBV5-8, the J call TRBJ1-6, with 7 bases matching TRBD1. Germline V gene lookup returns CDR1 SGHTS and CDR2 YDEGEE. Trimming removed 3 bases from V and 4 bases from J; junction bases left unmatched: 7. The CDR3 runs to 16 residues. CDR3 DNA: TGTGCCAGCAGCTCCTCCGGGACAGAGTATAATTCACCCCTCCACTTT. It is translated as CASSSSGTEYNSPLHF. The variable domain in full, completed from reference TRBV5-8 and TRBJ1-6, reads EAGVTQSPTHLIKTRGQQATLRCSPISGHTSVYWYQQALGLGLQFLLWYDEGEERNRGNFPPRFSGRQFPNYSSELNVNALELEDSALYLCASSSSGTEYNSPLHFGNGTRLTVT.

J is TRBJ1-6 and V is TRBV25-1; 7 nucleotides align to TRBD1. Germline V gene sequence: CDR1 MGHDK, CDR2 SYGVNS. The J segment lost 10 bases and the V segment lost 6 bases, leaving 9 bases of the junction unmatched. This CDR3 spans 14 amino acids. For the CDR3, the DNA is TGTGCCAGCAGGGGACAGCGTGAGGAGTCACCCCTCCACTTT. Its protein product is CASRGQREESPLHF.

Concerning this clone: A much more abundant neighbour one base away suggests this may be a read error. The chain carries TRBV6-4 and TRBJ2-3, with D possibly matching TRBD1 (6 bases). CDR1 is MRHNA and CDR2 is SNTAGT in the germline V gene. This CDR3 spans 13 amino acids. CDR3 region: CANSDSDRDTQYF. CDR3 in DNA: TGTGCCAACAGTGACTCTGACAGGGATACGCAGTATTTT.

This chain joins TRBV6-2 or TRBV6-3 and TRBJ2-1, with a possible D match to TRBD1 (6 bases). From germline, CDR1 is MNHEY and CDR2 SVGEGT. The V end lost 2 bases, the J end lost 15 bases, and 11 bases lay between the germline ends. The CDR3 length is 11 residues. The CDR3 sequence is CASSYGGPPFF. The CDR3 DNA reads TGTGCCAGCAGTTACGGGGGCCCACCGTTCTTC.

The V gene is TRBV7-8, the J gene TRBJ2-2, with D possibly matching TRBD1 (6 bases). This CDR3 has 15 amino acids. V gave up 1 base and J gave up 6 bases, with 12 bases separating them. Germline V gene sequence: CDR1 SGHVS, CDR2 FQNEAQ. DNA of the CDR3: TGTGCCAGCAGCTTAGTTACAGGGTCCCCCGGGGAGCTGTTTTTT. Its translation is CASSLVTGSPGELFF.

The CDR3 DNA reads as TGTGCCAGCAGCTCGCAAGGGGGCGCAGACTATGGCTACACCTTC. This encodes CASSSQGGADYGYTF. V usage is TRBV5-4 and J usage is TRBJ1-2, with 7 positions matching TRBD1. The J segment lost 3 bases and the V segment lost 3 bases, leaving 8 bases of the junction unmatched. CDR1 is SGHNT, CDR2 YYREEE, per germline (reference sequence). CDR3 length: 15 residues. Filled out from reference TRBV5-4 and TRBJ1-2, the complete variable domain reads ETGVTQSPTHLIKTRGQQVTLRCSSQSGHNTVSWYQQALGQGPQFIFQYYREEENGRGNFPPRFSGLQFPNYSSELNVNALELDDSALYLCASSSQGGADYGYTFGSGTRLTVV.

V is TRBV6-5 and J is TRBJ1-2, with 9 positions matching TRBD1. The CDR3 spans 12 residues. Germline V lookup: CDR1 MNHEY, CDR2 SVGAGI. V lost 5 bases and J lost 7; bases outside the gene matches: 2. The CDR3 bases are TGTGCCAGCAGTAAGGACAGGGGTGGCTACACCTTC. Protein: CASSKDRGGYTF.

In its sample, this clone was seen a few times. The rearrangement links TRBV24-1 to TRBJ1-5; the D is unclear. Germline V CDR1 and CDR2: KGHDR, SFDVKD. Between the trimmed V and J ends, which lost 9 bases and 0 bases, there was a span of 20 bases. This CDR3 is 17 amino acids long. The DNA of the CDR3 is TGTGCCACCTCGCCGGGTGTGGCAGACTATAGCAATCAGCCCCAGCATTTT. Translating it yields CATSPGVADYSNQPQHF.

The chain employs TRBV7-3 and TRBJ2-7; D not certain. From germline, CDR1 is SGHTA and CDR2 FQGTGA. With 0 bases removed from V and 4 bases from J, the gap between germline ends came to 7 bases. The CDR3 has 13 residues. In nucleotides, the CDR3 is TGTGCCAGCAGCTTAACATCCGCGTACGAGCAGTACTTC. Translated: CASSLTSAYEQYF. The full variable domain, in which reference TRBV7-3 and TRBJ2-7 provide the parts outside the CDR3, is GAGVSQTPSNKVTEKGKYVELRCDPISGHTALYWYRQSLGQGPEFLIYFQGTGAADDSGLPNDRFFAVRPEGSVSTLKIQRTERGDSAVYLCASSLTSAYEQYFGPGTRLTVT.

Points on this clone: Other DNA sequences in the sample encode the same CDR3. V gene TRBV24-1 combines with J gene TRBJ2-3; D remains ambiguous. The V end was cut by 4 bases, the J end by 1 base, with 8 bases between. The CDR3 extends over 14 amino acids. Germline assignment: CDR1 KGHDR and CDR2 SFDVKD. The CDR3 loop is CATSERTGTDTQYF. CDR3 nucleotide sequence: TGTGCCACCAGTGAAAGAACAGGCACAGATACGCAGTATTTT.

This clone was counted once. J is TRBJ2-2 and V is TRBV24-1; D not resolved. CDR1 is KGHDR and CDR2 is SFDVKD in the germline V gene. The CDR3 runs to 13 residues. The ends were cut back, 4 bases at V and 3 bases at J, with 5 bases in the middle. The CDR3 DNA reads TGTGCCACCAGTGACCACTACACCGGGGAGCTGTTTTTT. The encoded protein is CATSDHYTGELFF.

The chain is built from TRBV2 and TRBJ1-1; D unresolved. V was clipped by 4 bases and J by 1 base, with 10 bases between them. This CDR3 region has 14 residues. CDR1 SNHLY and CDR2 FYNNEI come from the germline V gene. The CDR3 reads CASSASGKNTEAFF. The DNA for the CDR3 is TGTGCCAGCAGTGCGTCCGGGAAGAACACTGAAGCTTTCTTT.

The V and J genes are TRBV14 and TRBJ2-1; D not certain. V was trimmed by 1 base and J by 15 bases, leaving 13 bases between them. Germline-derived CDR1 and CDR2 are SGHDN and FVKESK. The CDR3 extends over 12 amino acids. The CDR3 region is CASSQGPYQWFF. For the CDR3, the DNA is TGTGCCAGCAGCCAAGGTCCATACCAGTGGTTCTTC. Looking up the rest from reference TRBV14 and TRBJ2-1 gives the full variable domain: EAGVTQFPSHSVIEKGQTVTLRCDPISGHDNLYWYRRVMGKEIKFLLHFVKESKQDESGMPNNRFLAERTGGTYSTLKVQPAELEDSGVYFCASSQGPYQWFFGPGTRLTVL.

This clone was found a few times. The chain recombines TRBV28 with TRBJ1-2, with D uncertain. Deletions cut 4 bases from V and 6 bases from J, with 12 bases between. This CDR3 has 13 residues. Germline V CDR1 and CDR2: MDHEN, SYDVKM. The DNA for the CDR3 is TGTGCCAGCAGTTACCTACTCGGGAATGGCTACACCTTC. It is translated as CASSYLLGNGYTF.

This clone was recorded only once. The chain is built from TRBV28 and TRBJ1-2; the D is unclear. Germline loops: CDR1 MDHEN, CDR2 SYDVKM. Deletions cut 7 bases from V and 3 bases from J, with 9 bases between. The length of the CDR3 is 12 residues. The CDR3 DNA follows: TGTGCCAGCACTCTGGGCGACTATGGCTACACCTTC. Its protein is CASTLGDYGYTF.

The rearrangement links TRBV28 to TRBJ1-6; TRBD1 is a possible D gene (5 bases). V was trimmed by 7 bases and J by 10 bases, leaving 17 bases between them. The germline gives CDR1 MDHEN, CDR2 SYDVKM. The CDR3 sequence is 14 residues long. The CDR3 sequence is CASTAGRGRSPLHF. The CDR3 DNA reads TGTGCCAGCACCGCCGGGAGGGGAAGGTCACCCCTCCACTTT.

V gene TRBV7-6 combines with J gene TRBJ1-3; TRBD1 aligns across 7 bases. V lost 2 bases to trimming and J lost 6 bases; unmatched junction nucleotides: 7. The V gene's germline CDR1 is SGHVS and CDR2 FNYEAQ. The CDR3 is 15 residues long. CDR3 amino acids: CASSLLGTVENTIYF. The CDR3 DNA reads TGTGCCAGCAGCTTACTAGGGACAGTGGAAAACACCATATATTTT. The full variable domain, with the rest looked up from reference TRBV7-6 and TRBJ1-3, is GAGVSQSPRYKVTKRGQDVALRCDPISGHVSLYWYRQALGQGPEFLTYFNYEAQQDKSGLPNDRFSAERPEGSISTLTIQRTEQRDSAMYRCASSLLGTVENTIYFGEGSWLTVV.

The chain recombines TRBV28 with TRBJ2-7; no clear D. Trimming cost V 7 bases and J 5 bases, with 15 bases left between them. The CDR3 consists of 13 residues. The V gene's germline CDR1 is MDHEN and CDR2 SYDVKM. CDR3 sequence reads: CASNKEIGNEQYF. CDR3 DNA: TGTGCCAGCAACAAGGAGATCGGCAACGAGCAGTACTTC.

The chain couples TRBV28 to TRBJ1-2; D is undetermined. Germline CDR1 is MDHEN and CDR2 is SYDVKM. The V end lost 2 bases, the J end lost 0 bases, and 10 bases lay between the germline ends. The CDR3 covers 15 residues. CDR3 protein: CASSLEASANYGYTF. DNA for the CDR3: TGTGCCAGCAGTTTAGAGGCTAGTGCTAACTATGGCTACACCTTC.

The chain is built from TRBV10-3 and TRBJ2-1; the D is unclear. The CDR3 spans 13 residues. Per germline, CDR1 ENHRY and CDR2 SYGVKD. Trimming removed 4 bases at V and 6 bases at J, with 10 bases between. The CDR3 nucleotides read TGTGCCATCAGTGGTCCGAGGAGCAATGAGCAGTTCTTC. Encoded protein: CAISGPRSNEQFF.

The chain uses TRBV4-3 and TRBJ1-1; 7 nucleotides align to TRBD1. The CDR3 runs to 14 residues. Germline loops: CDR1 LGHNA, CDR2 YSLEER. Trimming removed 4 bases from V and 5 bases from J; junction bases left unmatched: 7. The CDR3 bases are TGCGCCAGCAGCCTCCAGGGGGGTGCAACTGAAGCTTTCTTT. It yields the protein CASSLQGGATEAFF.

V and J are TRBV28 and TRBJ1-3; no reliable D call. The germline V gene has CDR1 MDHEN and CDR2 SYDVKM. Trimming pared 6 bases from V and 2 bases from J, leaving 8 bases between. CDR3 size: 13 residues. In DNA, the CDR3 is TGTGCCAGCAGCGCCCCAGCTGGAAACACCATATATTTT. The encoded protein is CASSAPAGNTIYF.

V gene TRBV5-5 combines with J gene TRBJ1-6; the match to TRBD1 covers 8 bases. Looked up from germline, CDR1 is SGHKS and CDR2 is YYEKEE (reference sequence). There are 17 residues in the CDR3. J gave up 1 base and V 4 bases, and 7 bases lay outside the gene matches. DNA of the CDR3: TGTGCCAGCAGCGGCCCGACAGGGGAGTCCTATAATTCACCCCTCCACTTT. Its protein product is CASSGPTGESYNSPLHF.